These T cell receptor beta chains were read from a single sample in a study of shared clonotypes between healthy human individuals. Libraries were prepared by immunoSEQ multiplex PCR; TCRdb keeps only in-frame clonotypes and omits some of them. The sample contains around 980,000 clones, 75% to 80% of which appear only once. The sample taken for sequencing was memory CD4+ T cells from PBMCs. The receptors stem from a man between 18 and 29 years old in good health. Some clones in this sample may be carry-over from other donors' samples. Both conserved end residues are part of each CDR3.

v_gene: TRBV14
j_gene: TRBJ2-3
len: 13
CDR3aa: CASSPGLADTQYF

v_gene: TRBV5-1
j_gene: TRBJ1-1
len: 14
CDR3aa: CASSLPGEGTEAFF

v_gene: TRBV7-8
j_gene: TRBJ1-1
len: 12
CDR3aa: CASSPTFGEAFF

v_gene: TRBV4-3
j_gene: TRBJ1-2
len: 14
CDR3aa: CASSQDRDRVGYTF

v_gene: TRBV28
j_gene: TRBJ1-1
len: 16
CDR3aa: CASIVLPGQGVTEAFF

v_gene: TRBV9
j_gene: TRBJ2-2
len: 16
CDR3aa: CASSVAGWAGTGELFF

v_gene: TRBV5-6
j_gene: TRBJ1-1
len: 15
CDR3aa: CASSLLSRGDTEAFF

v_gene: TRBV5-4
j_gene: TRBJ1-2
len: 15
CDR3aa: CASSRTGTGGAGYTF

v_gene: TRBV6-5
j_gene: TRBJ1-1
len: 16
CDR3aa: CASSYSNHPGRTEAFF

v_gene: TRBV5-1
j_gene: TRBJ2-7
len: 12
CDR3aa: CASSGTGYEQYF

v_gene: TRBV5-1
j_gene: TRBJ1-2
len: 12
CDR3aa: CASSLGAYGYTF

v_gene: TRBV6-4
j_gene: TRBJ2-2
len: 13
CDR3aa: CASKARETGELFF

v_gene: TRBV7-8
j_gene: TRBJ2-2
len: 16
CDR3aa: CASSPRSATATGELFF

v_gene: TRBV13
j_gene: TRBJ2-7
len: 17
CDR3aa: CASSSYSHSGTTYEQYF

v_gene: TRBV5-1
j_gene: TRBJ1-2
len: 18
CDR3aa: CASSKQGQGDGLGNGYTF

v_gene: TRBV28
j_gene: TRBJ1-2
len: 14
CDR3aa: CASSLMAGDYGYTF

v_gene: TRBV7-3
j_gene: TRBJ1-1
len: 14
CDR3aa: CASSMGQRGAEAFF

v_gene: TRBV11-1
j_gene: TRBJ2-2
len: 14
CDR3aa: CASSFAGGTGELFF

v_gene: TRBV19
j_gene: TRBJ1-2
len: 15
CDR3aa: CASSMGPGTGYGYTF

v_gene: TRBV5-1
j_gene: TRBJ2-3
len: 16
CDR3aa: CASSLALGLGGDTQYF

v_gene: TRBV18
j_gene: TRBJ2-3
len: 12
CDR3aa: CASSPDSDTQYF

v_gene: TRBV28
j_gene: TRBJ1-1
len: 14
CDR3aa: CASSLFTQNTEAFF

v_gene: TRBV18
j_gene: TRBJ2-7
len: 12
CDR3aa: CASSAETYEQYF

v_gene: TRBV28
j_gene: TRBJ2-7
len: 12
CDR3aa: CASSLGQGEQYF

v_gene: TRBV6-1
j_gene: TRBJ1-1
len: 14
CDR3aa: CASSEQGADTEAFF

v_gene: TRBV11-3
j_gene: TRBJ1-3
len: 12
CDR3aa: CASSSNLDTIYF

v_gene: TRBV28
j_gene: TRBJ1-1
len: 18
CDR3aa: CASSQMWGGDPEGTEAFF

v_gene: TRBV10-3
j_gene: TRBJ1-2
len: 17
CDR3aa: CAIRFTGQAGTDYGYTF

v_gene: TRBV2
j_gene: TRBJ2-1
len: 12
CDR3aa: CASSVEQGEQFF

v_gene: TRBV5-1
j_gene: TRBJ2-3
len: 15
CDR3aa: CASSLEAGGTDTQYF

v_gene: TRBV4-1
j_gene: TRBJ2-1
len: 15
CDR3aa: CASSPSGSSYNEQFF

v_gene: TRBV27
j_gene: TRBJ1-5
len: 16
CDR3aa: CASSLTGTYSNQPQHF

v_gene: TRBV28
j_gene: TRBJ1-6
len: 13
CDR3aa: CASSFAPNSPLHF

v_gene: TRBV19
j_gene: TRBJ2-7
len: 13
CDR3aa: CASGRGSPYEQYF

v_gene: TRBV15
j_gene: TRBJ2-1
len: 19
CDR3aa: CATSRGLAGVSVGYNEQFF

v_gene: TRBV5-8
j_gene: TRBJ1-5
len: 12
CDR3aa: CASSLWDSSGHF

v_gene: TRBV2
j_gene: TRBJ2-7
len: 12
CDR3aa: CASSEGLKEQYF

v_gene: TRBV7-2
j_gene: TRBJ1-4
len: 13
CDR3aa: CASSPGVNEKLFF

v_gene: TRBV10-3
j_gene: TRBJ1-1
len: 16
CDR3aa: CAISEGQGSRGTEAFF

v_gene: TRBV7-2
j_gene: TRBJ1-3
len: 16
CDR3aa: CASSSRQGTTGNTIYF

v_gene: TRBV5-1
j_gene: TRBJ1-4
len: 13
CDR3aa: CASRRDSNEKLFF

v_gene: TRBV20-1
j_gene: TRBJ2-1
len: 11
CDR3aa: CSARGQPKQFF

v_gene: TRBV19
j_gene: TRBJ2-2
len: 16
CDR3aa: CASSWRTRTNTGELFF

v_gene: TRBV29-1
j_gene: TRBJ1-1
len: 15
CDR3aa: CSVGITGQPNTEAFF

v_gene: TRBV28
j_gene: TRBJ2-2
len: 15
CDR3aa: CASSRYGQGTGELFF

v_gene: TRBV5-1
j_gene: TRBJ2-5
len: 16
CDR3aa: CASSHDPRQTQETQYF

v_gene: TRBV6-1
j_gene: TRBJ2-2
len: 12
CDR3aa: CASNKGAGELFF